One T cell receptor beta chain is described in this entry. The data are from a study of patients and donors after allogeneic stem cell transplantation. TCRdb fed the RT-PCR reads into MiXCR, producing one record per CDR3 protein. The table has some 200,000 distinct CDR3 sequences, 35% to 50% seen once. The sequencing input was blood, either unsorted or a sorted T cell fraction (not recorded which). This sequence originates from a human donor who was either an allogeneic HSCT recipient or a stem cell or donor lymphocyte infusion donor (not recorded which). It is not recorded whose cells these are; they may come from a transplant donor.

CDR3 region: CASSKIAGANTGELFF. The DNA of the CDR3 is TGTGCCAGCAGCAAGATAGCGGGAGCGAACACCGGGGAGCTGTTTTTT. V is TRBV27 and J is TRBJ2-2; TRBD2 agrees at 9 bases. The CDR3 covers 16 residues. V was pared by 6 bases and J by 0 bases, with 5 bases of the junction left unmatched. The germline gives CDR1 MNHEY, CDR2 SMNVEV (reference sequence).